Each of the 31 T cell receptor beta chains below was sequenced from the same sample in a study of regulatory T cells in long-lasting Graves disease. Building of the TCR beta libraries involved iRepertoire HTBI primers and Arm-PCR of CDR3 regions. TCRdb itself ran the multiplex PCR reads through MiXCR, one entry per CDR3 protein. The sample consists of under 250,000 distinct CDR3 sequences, around 20% of them appearing once. Time point in this sample: newly diagnosed GD, antithyroid drugs for less than 3 months. There was RNA extracted from PBMCs, and the TCR library was made from it. The same sample was also used in a study of T cells in Graves' hyperthyroidism and ophthalmopathy.

The sequencing here drew on peripheral blood mononuclear cells (PBMCs), taken at new diagnosis, from a patient treated with antithyroid drugs. All receptors come from a woman aged 25 to 39 with Graves disease.

This clonotype showed up many times. This chain joins TRBV20-1 and TRBJ1-6; 8 positions match TRBD1. The CDR3 extends over 16 amino acids. With V trimmed by 3 bases and J by 5 bases, 9 bases remained unmatched. Germline V gives CDR1 DFQATT, CDR2 SNEGSKA (reference sequence). The CDR3 loop reads CSARFPGTGDNSPLHF. The CDR3 nucleotides are TGCAGTGCTAGGTTCCCCGGGACAGGCGATAATTCACCCCTCCACTTT.

This clonotype occurred many times. One end of the junction is discordant with germline, which a read error may explain. DNA for the CDR3: TGTGCTAGCAGCCGGGGACAGGGAGAAGAGACCCAGTACTTC. Protein sequence: CASSRGQGEETQYF. The chain uses TRBV7-7 and TRBJ2-5, with 9 bases matching TRBD1. This CDR3 region has 14 residues. Germline-derived CDR1 and CDR2 are SSHAT and FNYEAQ (reference sequence).

The genes are TRBV28 and TRBJ2-1; the match to TRBD2 covers 8 bases. Trimming took 6 bases from V and 7 from J; bases not matched to a gene: 14. Germline V lookup: CDR1 MDHEN, CDR2 SYDVKM. The CDR3 sequence is 16 residues long. DNA of the CDR3: TGTGCCAGCAGCTTCCATGGAGCGGGAGAAGATAATGAGCAGTTCTTC. Amino acids: CASSFHGAGEDNEQFF.

The chain joins TRBV20-1 to TRBJ1-4; TRBD1 aligns across 7 bases. The CDR3 sequence is 16 residues long. Unmatched junction bases numbered 13, after V lost 6 bases and J lost 3 bases. The germline CDR1 and CDR2 sequences are DFQATT and SNEGSKA (reference sequence). The CDR3 DNA sequence: TGCAGTGCCAGGGGGGGACACTCGGGAGCTAATGAAAAACTGTTTTTT. It encodes CSARGGHSGANEKLFF.

The table lists this clonotype with many counts. The V call is TRBV9, the J call TRBJ2-7; 9 positions match TRBD2. CDR3 length: 13 amino acids. CDR1 SGDLS and CDR2 YYNGEE come from the germline V gene. J was trimmed by 5 bases and V by 3 bases; bases with no gene match: 3. CDR3 in amino acids: CASSEGLAHEQYF. For the CDR3, the DNA is TGTGCCAGCAGCGAGGGACTAGCACACGAGCAGTACTTC.

This clonotype came up a few times. The J gene is TRBJ1-5, the V gene TRBV6-5, with 7 bases aligning to TRBD1. This CDR3 region has 15 residues. In germline, CDR1 is MNHEY, CDR2 SVGAGI. V shed 0 bases, J shed 7 bases, and the junction held 6 bases outside the gene matches. The CDR3, as DNA: TGTGCCAGCAGTTACTCAGGGGGCGTTGGGCAGCCCCAGCATTTT. Translating gives CASSYSGGVGQPQHF.

This clonotype was detected many times. The chain joins TRBV7-9 to TRBJ2-7, with D perhaps matching TRBD2 (6 bases). The CDR3 covers 14 residues. Germline lookup yields CDR1 SEHNR and CDR2 FQNEAQ (reference sequence). The germline V and J ends were trimmed by 8 bases and 0 bases, with 14 bases remaining between them. The CDR3 sequence is CASAPGLDSYEQYF. CDR3 in DNA: TGTGCCAGCGCGCCGGGACTTGACTCCTACGAGCAGTACTTC.

This clonotype was seen repeatedly, ten times or more. The rearrangement uses TRBV18 and TRBJ1-1; D ambiguous. Germline V gene sequence: CDR1 KGHSH, CDR2 LQKENI. This CDR3 comprises 14 residues. The V end lost 3 bases, the J end lost 7 bases, and 15 bases lay between the germline ends. The CDR3 region has the DNA TGTGCCAGCTCACCGAAGAGGGTAGCTTATGAAGCTTTCTTT. It translates to CASSPKRVAYEAFF.

This clonotype has a count of ten or more. The chain links TRBV15 to TRBJ2-2; 11 nucleotides align to TRBD2. The J segment lost 3 bases and the V segment lost 0 bases, leaving 9 bases of the junction unmatched. CDR1 LNHNV and CDR2 YYDKDF come from the germline V gene (reference sequence). The CDR3 consists of 19 residues. The CDR3 loop reads CATSRDLAGGLSDTGELFF. The CDR3 nucleotides read TGTGCCACCAGCAGAGATCTAGCGGGAGGCTTAAGCGACACCGGGGAGCTGTTTTTT.

Many counts were recorded for this clonotype. This chain links TRBV27 with TRBJ2-7, with 9 bases identical to TRBD1. This CDR3 spans 15 amino acids. Germline V gene lookup returns CDR1 MNHEY and CDR2 SMNVEV (reference sequence). Trimming cost V 3 bases and J 3 bases; bases outside gene matches: 6. CDR3 residues: CASSFLGQGLYEQYF. In DNA form, the CDR3 reads TGTGCCAGCAGTTTCTTGGGACAGGGCCTCTACGAGCAGTACTTC.

CDR3 loop: CASSLTRVDEQYF. The DNA of the CDR3 is TGTGCCAGCAGTTTGACCAGGGTGGACGAGCAGTACTTC. This chain joins TRBV12-3 or TRBV12-4 and TRBJ2-7, with a weak D call TRBD1 (5 bases). Trimming removed 3 bases at V and 5 bases at J, with 11 bases between. The CDR3 has 13 amino acids.

This clonotype was found many times. The rearrangement joins TRBV12-3 or TRBV12-4 to TRBJ2-7; D remains ambiguous. This CDR3 is built from 15 residues. Trimming stripped 5 bases from V and 3 bases from J, with 17 bases between. CDR3 region: CASSPNRALLYEQYF. The DNA of the CDR3 is TGTGCCAGCAGTCCAAACCGGGCCTTACTCTACGAGCAGTACTTC.

This clonotype has just a few counts. J is TRBJ2-1 and V is TRBV6-1; tentatively, D is TRBD1 or TRBD2 (6 bases each). Trimming left V 6 bases short and J 6 bases short, with 18 bases between. This CDR3 spans 15 amino acids. Germline CDR1 is MNHNS and CDR2 is SASEGT. The CDR3 bases are TGTGCCAGCAGGTTTACCGGGCCGGGGGCCAATGAGCAGTTCTTC. Its protein is CASRFTGPGANEQFF.

This clonotype was counted at least ten times. This sequence joins TRBV4-2 and TRBJ2-7; possibly TRBD2 for D (7 bases). Germline V gene sequence: CDR1 LGHNA, CDR2 YNFKEQ. Trimming removed 0 bases at V and 4 bases at J, with 10 bases between. CDR3 length: 14 residues. CDR3 sequence (DNA): TGTGCCAGCAGCCAAGAGAGGGGGGGATACGAGCAGTACTTC. It is translated as CASSQERGGYEQYF.

This clonotype showed up many times. The V call is TRBV28, the J call TRBJ1-5, with TRBD1 matching over 8 bases. The CDR3 is made up of 15 amino acids. Germline V gene lookup returns CDR1 MDHEN and CDR2 SYDVKM. V lost 8 bases and J lost 3; bases outside the gene matches: 9. CDR3 sequence reads: CASLDRGRHNQPQHF. CDR3 DNA sequence: TGTGCCAGCCTAGACAGGGGTCGGCACAATCAGCCCCAGCATTTT.

This clonotype was counted ten times or more. The chain joins TRBV9 to TRBJ1-2; D remains unclear. Per the germline V gene, CDR1 is SGDLS and CDR2 is YYNGEE. The CDR3 is 15 residues long. V was pared by 3 bases and J by 8 bases, with 20 bases between. DNA of the CDR3: TGTGCCAGCAGCGCGACACCTGACCCCGCGAGAGGCTACACCTTC. Residues: CASSATPDPARGYTF.

This clonotype appeared many times. The chain joins TRBV18 to TRBJ2-5; possible D gene TRBD2, 6 bases. V shed 3 bases and J shed 1 base, with 6 bases lying between them. CDR3 length: 13 amino acids. Germline CDR1 and CDR2: KGHSH and LQKENI. The CDR3, as DNA: TGTGCCAGCTCACCGGGACTCCAAGAGACCCAGTACTTC. Residues: CASSPGLQETQYF.

CDR3 sequence reads: CASSLETGTRGQQFF. The CDR3 bases are TGTGCCAGCAGTTTAGAGACCGGGACTAGGGGCCAGCAGTTCTTC. The V call is TRBV27, the J call TRBJ2-1; 8 nucleotides match TRBD2. The CDR3 length is 15 residues. V shed 2 bases, J shed 11 bases, and the junction held 11 bases outside the gene matches. The germline gives CDR1 MNHEY, CDR2 SMNVEV (reference sequence).

Worth noting for this clonotype: A far larger clone is just one base off, so this is likely a read error. V usage is TRBV11-2 and J usage is TRBJ1-5; D may be TRBD1 (6 bases). This CDR3 region has 15 residues. From germline, CDR1 is SGHAT and CDR2 FQNNGV. The CDR3 sequence is CASSVGGIGNQPRHF. Here the CDR3 DNA reads TGTGCCAGCAGCGTAGGGGGTATCGGCAATCAGCCCCGGCATTTT.

This clonotype was picked up many times. The chain has TRBV4-1 and TRBJ1-4; weak D call: TRBD1 (5 bases). From germline, CDR1 is MGHRA and CDR2 YSYEKL. This CDR3 is built from 12 residues. The V end lost 4 bases, the J end lost 8 bases, and 8 bases lay between the germline ends. The CDR3 DNA reads TGCGCCAGCAGCCGGGCAGGGGAAAAACTGTTTTTT. It codes for CASSRAGEKLFF.

This clonotype was seen ten or more times. The chain joins TRBV7-2 to TRBJ2-3; D might be TRBD1 (5 bases). Trimming took off 0 bases at V and 0 bases at J, with 13 bases between the two ends. The CDR3 has 17 residues. The germline CDR1 and CDR2 sequences are SGHTA and FQGNSA. The CDR3 sequence is CASSLAISGRSTDTQYF. The CDR3 coding sequence is TGTGCCAGCAGCTTAGCGATTTCAGGGCGGAGCACAGATACGCAGTATTTT.

This clonotype has a count of ten or more. The V gene is TRBV7-9, the J gene TRBJ1-5; no firm D call. V was cut by 4 bases and J by 4 bases, with 17 bases left in between. This CDR3 is built from 16 residues. The V gene's germline CDR1 is SEHNR and CDR2 FQNEAQ (reference sequence). CDR3 protein: CASSSPTRQDNQPQHF. Written as DNA, the CDR3 is TGTGCCAGCAGCTCCCCAACGCGGCAGGATAATCAGCCCCAGCATTTT.

This clonotype was seen many times. The chain uses TRBV28 and TRBJ2-3, with TRBD2 matching 11 bases. Germline V gives CDR1 MDHEN, CDR2 SYDVKM. CDR3 size: 16 residues. The V and J ends lost 3 bases and 6 bases, in that order; junction bases with no gene match: 8. CDR3 bases: TGTGCCAGCAGTTTGCTGGGACTAGCGGTAGGGGATACGCAGTATTTT. This translates into CASSLLGLAVGDTQYF.

The chain uses TRBV5-1 and TRBJ1-2; weak D call: TRBD1 (5 bases). CDR3 length: 14 amino acids. Per the germline V gene, CDR1 is SGHRS and CDR2 is YFSETQ. The V end was cut by 0 bases, the J end by 8 bases, with 14 bases between. Here the CDR3 DNA reads TGCGCCAGCAGCTTGGGAGCGGGGCAGGAGGGCTACACCTTC. This sequence encodes CASSLGAGQEGYTF.

This clonotype was found many times. The chain employs TRBV5-1 and TRBJ2-7; 8 bases map to TRBD1. This CDR3 is 14 amino acids long. Unmatched junction bases numbered 11, after V lost 5 bases and J lost 7 bases. In germline, CDR1 is SGHRS, CDR2 YFSETQ. The CDR3 coding sequence is TGCGCCAGCAGAATGAATGCAGGGGGCGGTGAGCAGTACTTC. This gives the protein CASRMNAGGGEQYF.

The table lists this clonotype with many counts. The chain uses TRBV20-1 and TRBJ2-1; 11 bases are shared with TRBD2. Per the germline V gene, CDR1 is DFQATT and CDR2 is SNEGSKA (reference sequence). Losses at the gene ends were 4 bases for V and 4 bases for J; bases not matched to a gene: 6. This CDR3 region has 15 residues. DNA of the CDR3: TGCAGTGCTACCCGACTAGCGGGGAGTTACAATGAGCAGTTCTTC. This encodes CSATRLAGSYNEQFF.

This clonotype was counted at least ten times. The chain is built from TRBV7-2 and TRBJ2-7; D is undetermined. There are 15 residues in the CDR3. The V and J ends lost 5 bases and 2 bases respectively, with 16 bases between them. Germline CDR1 SGHTA, CDR2 FQGNSA. The CDR3 sequence is CASSDETYTTYEQYF. CDR3 bases: TGTGCCAGCAGCGATGAGACGTACACCACCTACGAGCAGTACTTC.

This clonotype was seen repeatedly, ten times or more. The chain couples TRBV28 to TRBJ2-5, with TRBD2 identical over 13 bases. Germline trimming cut 5 bases from V and 2 bases from J; bases unmatched to any gene: 2. Germline-derived CDR1 and CDR2 are MDHEN and SYDVKM. The length of the CDR3 is 15 residues. The CDR3 DNA is TGTGCCAGCAGTACGACTAGCGGGGGGCAAGAGACCCAGTACTTC. Protein product: CASSTTSGGQETQYF.

This clonotype appeared many times. The rearrangement uses TRBV11-2 and TRBJ1-2, with D possibly being TRBD1 (6 bases). V was clipped by 5 bases and J by 8 bases, with 15 bases between them. The CDR3 is 13 residues long. CDR1 SGHAT and CDR2 FQNNGV come from the germline V gene. The CDR3 coding sequence is TGTGCCAGCAGCGACATAGGGGGGTTCGGCTACACCTTC. This translates into CASSDIGGFGYTF.

As to this clonotype: The junction differs from germline at one of its ends, possibly a read error. The V gene is TRBV11-2, the J gene TRBJ2-1; D is tentatively TRBD1 or TRBD2 (5 bases each). Germline assignment: CDR1 SGHAT and CDR2 FQNNGV. The CDR3 spans 18 residues. CDR3 amino acids: CASSQEGARDPASHEQFF. In DNA, the CDR3 is TGCGCCAGCAGCCAAGAGGGCGCCCGGGACCCAGCCTCCCATGAGCAGTTCTTC.

This clonotype was recorded many times. V and J are TRBV9 and TRBJ2-3; 8 positions agree with TRBD2. Germline-derived CDR1 and CDR2 are SGDLS and YYNGEE. The CDR3 is 17 residues long. Germline trimming cut 4 bases from V and 1 base from J; bases unmatched to any gene: 11. CDR3 DNA sequence: TGTGCCAGCAGCCCGAGGCTGGGGCGGGGGGGCACAGATACGCAGTATTTT. Translation: CASSPRLGRGGTDTQYF. Variable domain in full (rest from reference TRBV9 and TRBJ2-3): DSGVTQTPKHLITATGQRVTLRCSPRSGDLSVYWYQQSLDQGLQFLIQYYNGEERAKGNILERFSAQQFPDLHSELNLSSLELGDSALYFCASSPRLGRGGTDTQYFGPGTRLTVL.